This is a list of T cell receptor beta chains from one sample in a study of blood T cell repertoires in COVID-19. Profiled with immunoSEQ multiplex PCR; TCRdb holds only in-frame clones, not every one. The sample contains 75,000 to 90,000 clones, 88% of which appear only once. Sequenced sample: peripheral blood. Source of these receptors: a man of 80 years or more with acute or convalescent COVID-19. The CDR3 runs from the conserved cysteine through the conserved F or W. Each record gives: D gene, V gene, clone size, J gene, CDR3 length, CDR3 DNA, CDR3 protein. A D gene is named only where the DNA matches it firmly. Clone size, where shown, is once, few, many, or a class for clones that have expanded.

TRBD1	TRBV7-2	NA	TRBJ1-1	16	TGTGCCAGCGGTTTGGGACAGGGGTTCATGAACACTGAAGCTTTCTTT	CASGLGQGFMNTEAFF
TRBD1	TRBV18	NA	TRBJ1-4	16	TGTGCCAGCTCACCCAGGGGGCCAGCGACTAATGAAAAACTGTTTTTT	CASSPRGPATNEKLFF
TRBD2	TRBV6-2/TRBV6-3	NA	TRBJ2-3	16	TGTGCCAGCAGCCAACGCGGGGGGGTAAGCACAGATACGCAGTATTTT	CASSQRGGVSTDTQYF
NA	TRBV3-1/TRBV3-2	NA	TRBJ1-4	17	TGTGCCAGCAGCCAAGTTTTATACGGGACAAAGAATGAAAAACTGTTTTTT	CASSQVLYGTKNEKLFF
NA	TRBV9	NA	TRBJ1-1	14	TGTGCCAGCAGCGTAGTAGGAGGCAGCACTGAAGCTTTCTTT	CASSVVGGSTEAFF
NA	TRBV10-3	NA	TRBJ1-1	15	TGTGCCATCAGTGAGTCGACGGCAGGATTTGCTGAAGCTTTCTTT	CAISESTAGFAEAFF
TRBD1	TRBV9	NA	TRBJ2-7	14	TGTGCCAGCAACGACGCCGGACAGGGGGACGAGCAGTACTTC	CASNDAGQGDEQYF
TRBD1	TRBV29-1	NA	TRBJ1-4	13	TGCAGCGTTGCGGACAGGGACCTGGGAAAACTGTTTTTT	CSVADRDLGKLFF
NA	TRBV5-1	NA	TRBJ2-7	14	TGCGCCAGCAGCTTGGAAGGGGGTAGAGGCGAGCAGTACTTC	CASSLEGGRGEQYF
NA	TRBV5-1	once	TRBJ1-4	18	TGCGCCAGCAAAAGCCCCGGAGGCTTCAATACAACTAATGAAAAACTGTTTTTT	CASKSPGGFNTTNEKLFF
TRBD1	TRBV19	NA	TRBJ1-2	15	TGTGCCAGTAGCCAAATGACAGGGGGGTCTGGAGGCTACACCTTC	CASSQMTGGSGGYTF
NA	TRBV10-1	NA	TRBJ2-5	13	TGCGCCAGCAGTGACGGCGGATTAGGGACCCAGTACTTC	CASSDGGLGTQYF
TRBD1	TRBV3-1/TRBV3-2	NA	TRBJ1-4	14	TGTGCCAGCAGCCAGCAGGGGGCTGGTGAAAAACTGTTTTTT	CASSQQGAGEKLFF
TRBD2	TRBV5-1	NA	TRBJ2-5	15	TGCGCCAGCAGCTTGAGCGGGGGGGCCGGGGAGACCCAGTACTTC	CASSLSGGAGETQYF
TRBD1	TRBV3-1/TRBV3-2	NA	TRBJ1-3	16	TGTGCCAGCAGCCAATCCGGGACAGGGACGGGAAACACCATATATTTT	CASSQSGTGTGNTIYF
NA	TRBV18	NA	TRBJ1-1	15	TGTGCCAGCTCACCCGACAGGTCAGGAAACTCTGAAGCTTTCTTT	CASSPDRSGNSEAFF
TRBD1	TRBV2	NA	TRBJ1-2	14	TGTGCCAGCAGACAGGGGGCAGCTAACTATGGCTACACCTTC	CASRQGAANYGYTF
NA	TRBV12-5	NA	TRBJ1-1	15	TGTGCTAGTGGTTTGGCCTCTACAGGGAACACTGAAGCTTTCTTT	CASGLASTGNTEAFF
TRBD1	TRBV18	NA	TRBJ1-6	14	TGTGCCAGCTCTCAGGACAGGGAGAGTTCACCCCTCCACTTT	CASSQDRESSPLHF
TRBD1	TRBV5-4	NA	TRBJ1-4	14	TGTGCCAGCAGCCTCACAGGGGGCGGTGAAAAACTGTTTTTT	CASSLTGGGEKLFF